The present T cell receptor (beta chain) was sequenced within a study of T cells after yellow fever vaccination. Overall study results and limits: Weaker, the secondary response had a peak occurring faster, on day 5 versus 15.

This clonotype occurred many times. As yet, its antigen is unknown. The V segment lost 9 bases and the J segment 4 bases; nucleotides outside the gene matches: 17. The CDR3 extends over 18 amino acids. Germline V lookup: CDR1 KGHDR, CDR2 SFDVKD. TCRdb ran MiXCR on the 5' RACE reads and lists one entry per CDR3 protein. The table shows a few hundred thousand distinct CDR3 sequences, with approximately 4% occurring only once. The clonotype was recovered from a man aged 18 to 29 who received the YFV17D yellow fever vaccine. V is TRBV24-1 and J is TRBJ2-2; 9 nucleotides align to TRBD1. The source material was PBMCs, sampled 15 days after the yellow fever booster vaccination. DNA of the CDR3: TGTGCCACCGAGGGGGGTCCGGGACAGGGTTCCGGCACCGGGGAGCTGTTTTTT. It codes for CATEGGPGQGSGTGELFF.